These 16 T cell receptor beta chains came from one sample sequenced in a study of blood T cell repertoires in COVID-19. The data were produced by immunoSEQ multiplex PCR, yet TCRdb's version contains in-frame clones alone and is incomplete. The table shows a few hundred thousand clones, with around 92% occurring only once. The specimen sequenced was peripheral blood. The receptor set was obtained from a person under 30 with COVID-19, enrolled during active disease.

This clone came up once. The rearrangement joins TRBV4-1 to TRBJ2-2; 14 bases agree with TRBD2. The CDR3 loop spans 20 amino acids. The V gene's germline CDR1 is MGHRA and CDR2 YSYEKL. Trimming took 0 bases from V and 4 from J; bases not matched to a gene: 10. DNA of the CDR3: TGCGCCAGCAGCCAAGAACGGGGGGGACTAGCGGGAGACGGCACCGGGGAGCTGTTTTTT. Translating it yields CASSQERGGLAGDGTGELFF.

The V and J genes are TRBV6-5 and TRBJ2-1; D is possibly TRBD2 (6 bases). CDR1 and CDR2 (germline): MNHEY, SVGAGI. V shed 6 bases and J shed 6 bases, with 12 bases lying between them. This CDR3 has 13 amino acids. The CDR3 is CASSLGLINEQFF. DNA for the CDR3: TGTGCCAGCAGCCTCGGACTAATCAATGAGCAGTTCTTC.

V gene TRBV19 combines with J gene TRBJ2-1, with D possibly being TRBD2 (5 bases). V gave up 5 bases and J gave up 6 bases, with 14 bases separating them. The CDR3 has 14 residues. The V gene's germline CDR1 is LNHDA and CDR2 SQIVND (reference sequence). The CDR3 nucleotides read TGTGCCAGTAGTTACGGGAAGCCCGGCAATGAGCAGTTCTTC. Residues: CASSYGKPGNEQFF.

The chain couples TRBV29-1 to TRBJ2-7; D is perhaps TRBD1 (6 bases). V was shortened by 3 bases and J by 6 bases, with 12 bases between the two germline ends. This CDR3 spans 12 amino acids. From germline, CDR1 is SQVTM and CDR2 ANQGSEA. The CDR3 DNA follows: TGCAGCGTTGACAGGGGTCTTGGCGAGCAGTACTTC. It specifies CSVDRGLGEQYF.

V usage is TRBV5-1 and J usage is TRBJ2-3, with D unresolved. This CDR3 is 14 amino acids long. Germline V CDR1 and CDR2: SGHRS, YFSETQ. Trimming pared 1 base from V and 5 bases from J, leaving 11 bases between. The chain's CDR3 is CASSLLTVRDTQYF. CDR3 sequence (DNA): TGCGCCAGCAGCTTGTTAACAGTTCGAGATACGCAGTATTTT.

The table lists this clone with a few counts. This chain joins TRBV19 and TRBJ2-7, with a possible D match to TRBD2 (5 bases). V was shortened by 5 bases and J by 1 base, with 12 bases between the two germline ends. This CDR3 is 14 amino acids long. CDR1 LNHDA and CDR2 SQIVND come from the germline V gene (reference sequence). CDR3 region: CASSLGSGSYEQYF. The CDR3 DNA follows: TGTGCCAGTAGTCTCGGATCGGGGTCCTACGAGCAGTACTTC.

The chain couples TRBV4-3 to TRBJ2-1; 7 bases agree with TRBD2. Trimming cost V 1 base and J 5 bases; bases outside gene matches: 2. Germline V gene lookup returns CDR1 LGHNA and CDR2 YSLEER. CDR3 length: 14 residues. CDR3 sequence reads: CASSQAGGHNEQFF. The CDR3 DNA follows: TGCGCCAGCAGCCAAGCGGGGGGACACAATGAGCAGTTCTTC.

This clone appeared a few times. V usage is TRBV3-1 (or the pseudogene TRBV3-2) and J usage is TRBJ1-6, with TRBD1 matching 7 bases. CDR3 length: 15 residues. Germline V gene data show CDR1 as LGHDT and CDR2 as YNNKEL (reference sequence). The V segment lost 5 bases and the J segment 8 bases; nucleotides outside the gene matches: 9. As DNA, the CDR3 is TGTGCCAGCAGCTTGACAGGGTCCGGGGATTCACCCCTCCACTTT. Translating it yields CASSLTGSGDSPLHF.

The chain employs TRBV3-1 (or the pseudogene TRBV3-2) and TRBJ2-5; TRBD1 agrees at 8 bases. The CDR3 is 14 residues long. The ends lost 8 bases at V and 4 bases at J; junction bases unmatched: 9. Germline-derived CDR1 and CDR2 are LGHDT and YNNKEL (reference sequence). CDR3 bases: TGTGCCAGCTCAGACAGGGGCTTGGCAGAGACCCAGTACTTC. This sequence encodes CASSDRGLAETQYF.

The V and J genes are TRBV6-1 and TRBJ1-3; unclear D gene. Trimming took 3 bases from V and 0 from J, leaving 6 bases between them. Germline V CDR1 and CDR2: MNHNS, SASEGT. This CDR3 region has 14 residues. CDR3 in DNA: TGTGCCAGCAGTGACGGGTCCTCTGGAAACACCATATATTTT. Its translation: CASSDGSSGNTIYF.

The chain uses TRBV27 and TRBJ1-4, with D possibly TRBD1 on 5 matching bases. The CDR3 loop spans 14 amino acids. The V and J ends lost 0 bases and 7 bases respectively, with 9 bases between them. The germline V gene encodes CDR1 MNHEY and CDR2 SMNVEV (reference sequence). CDR3 nucleotides: TGTGCCAGCAGTTTATCAGGGGTGGGTGAAAAACTGTTTTTT. It is translated as CASSLSGVGEKLFF.

The CDR3 bases are TGTGCCATCAGTTCCCCAGACAGGGGGAACACTGAAGCTTTCTTT. This gives the protein CAISSPDRGNTEAFF. The V and J genes are TRBV10-3 and TRBJ1-1, with 8 positions matching TRBD1. The V gene's germline CDR1 is ENHRY and CDR2 SYGVKD. Trimming at V came to 5 bases and at J to 1 base, leaving 6 bases not matched to a gene. This CDR3 has 15 residues.

The chain carries TRBV9 and TRBJ2-4; maybe TRBD1 (6 bases). Germline V lookup: CDR1 SGDLS, CDR2 YYNGEE. The V end lost 6 bases, the J end lost 3 bases, and 13 bases lay between the germline ends. The CDR3 is 14 residues long. The CDR3 loop reads CASNQGFGKNIQYF. The CDR3 DNA reads TGTGCCAGCAATCAGGGGTTCGGCAAAAACATTCAGTACTTC.

The J gene is TRBJ2-7, the V gene TRBV6-5; 12 bases map to TRBD2. The CDR3 spans 13 residues. V lost 6 bases to trimming and J lost 6 bases; unmatched junction nucleotides: 3. The germline gives CDR1 MNHEY, CDR2 SVGAGI. CDR3 nucleotide sequence: TGTGCCAGCAGGTTGGGACTAGCGGGCGAGCAGTACTTC. Its translation: CASRLGLAGEQYF.

This clone has more than one count but fewer than ten. The CDR3 loop is CAARGGGPYEQYF. As DNA, the CDR3 is TGTGCCGCCCGGGGAGGGGGGCCCTACGAGCAGTACTTC. This chain connects TRBV2 to TRBJ2-7, with D perhaps TRBD2 (7 bases). The CDR3 is 13 amino acids. Between the trimmed V and J ends, which lost 11 bases and 2 bases, there was a span of 16 bases. The germline V gene encodes CDR1 SNHLY and CDR2 FYNNEI.

The chain is built from TRBV29-1 and TRBJ2-7; 12 bases map to TRBD2. V shed 0 bases, J shed 1 base, and the junction held 7 bases outside the gene matches. CDR3 size: 17 residues. Germline V gives CDR1 SQVTM, CDR2 ANQGSEA. In DNA form, the CDR3 reads TGCAGCGTTGAAGAGAGACTAGCGGGAGAGGTATCCTACGAGCAGTACTTC. It specifies CSVEERLAGEVSYEQYF.